These 26 T cell receptor beta chains came from one sample sequenced in a study of cytomegalovirus exposure and HLA in healthy donors. PCR used 60 Vbeta primers and 13 Jbeta primers. This table comes from immunoSEQ multiplex PCR, and its TCRdb copy is limited to in-frame clones, with some not included. The repertoire holds about 85,000 clones, with under 85% as singletons. The material sequenced was PBMCs. These TCRs come from a boy younger than 18 in good health and CMV-seronegative.

V and J are TRBV28 and TRBJ2-7; D perhaps matches TRBD1 (5 bases). Trimming removed 3 bases at V and 4 bases at J, with 7 bases between. CDR1 MDHEN and CDR2 SYDVKM come from the germline V gene. This CDR3 region has 12 residues. This CDR3 reads CASSLGQYEQYF. The DNA of the CDR3 is TGTGCCAGCAGTTTGGGGCAATACGAGCAGTACTTC.

The rearrangement uses TRBV7-8 and TRBJ2-3; perhaps TRBD2 as D (6 bases). CDR1 is SGHVS and CDR2 is FQNEAQ in the germline V gene. Trimming shortened V by 1 base and J by 0 bases, and 8 bases separated the two germline ends. The CDR3 has 15 residues. CDR3: CASSLDGSSTDTQYF. The CDR3 DNA follows: TGTGCCAGCAGCTTAGACGGGAGTAGCACAGATACGCAGTATTTT.

This clone was counted once. The chain carries TRBV15 and TRBJ2-7, with 10 bases identical to TRBD1. Per the germline V gene, CDR1 is LNHNV and CDR2 is YYDKDF (reference sequence). Trimming took 3 bases from V and 7 from J; bases not matched to a gene: 6. CDR3 length equals 14 residues. The CDR3 spells CATSRGQGIGEQYF. The CDR3 region has the DNA TGTGCCACCAGCAGGGGACAGGGGATTGGGGAGCAGTACTTC.

The V call is TRBV28, the J call TRBJ1-2; D is possibly TRBD1 (6 bases). The germline V and J ends were trimmed by 6 bases and 6 bases, with 17 bases remaining between them. The CDR3 is made up of 14 amino acids. Germline assignment: CDR1 MDHEN and CDR2 SYDVKM. The CDR3 loop is CASRAPGQRNGYTF. The CDR3 bases are TGTGCCAGCAGAGCACCGGGACAACGTAATGGCTACACCTTC.

The chain recombines TRBV19 with TRBJ2-1; 7 nucleotides align to TRBD2. V trimming: 4 bases; J trimming: 10 bases; junction bases outside the gene matches: 10. The CDR3 length is 14 residues. Germline-derived CDR1 and CDR2 are LNHDA and SQIVND (reference sequence). The CDR3 sequence is CASSTPPERGEQFF. The CDR3 DNA sequence: TGTGCCAGTAGTACCCCGCCCGAGCGGGGCGAGCAGTTCTTC.

This chain uses TRBV7-9 with TRBJ1-2, with D possibly being TRBD1 (6 bases). CDR3 length: 11 residues. V was trimmed by 5 bases and J by 6 bases, leaving 7 bases between them. Germline values: CDR1 SEHNR, CDR2 FQNEAQ (reference sequence). The CDR3 coding sequence is TGTGCCAGCAGCCAGGGGAATGGCTACACCTTC. Residues: CASSQGNGYTF.

The chain uses TRBV4-3 and TRBJ2-2, with D tentatively TRBD1 (7 bases). CDR1 is LGHNA and CDR2 is YSLEER in the germline V gene. The CDR3 consists of 16 residues. The V end lost 0 bases, the J end lost 10 bases, and 18 bases lay between the germline ends. The CDR3 here is CASSQDRGRNLVELFF. The DNA for the CDR3 is TGCGCCAGCAGCCAAGACAGGGGGAGGAATCTTGTGGAGCTGTTTTTT.

This clone was detected once. The chain links TRBV5-6 to TRBJ1-1; a possible D gene is TRBD1 (6 bases). The CDR3 has 16 residues. Germline-derived CDR1 and CDR2 are SGHDT and YYEEEE. The V end was cut by 4 bases, the J end by 0 bases, with 16 bases between. CDR3 protein: CASSQKRTAMNTEAFF. The CDR3 DNA follows: TGTGCCAGCAGCCAAAAACGGACAGCGATGAACACTGAAGCTTTCTTT.

In its sample, this clone was seen a few times. V and J are TRBV30 and TRBJ1-1, with unresolved D. The CDR3 loop spans 11 amino acids. Germline V gene data show CDR1 as GTSNPN and CDR2 as SVGIG (reference sequence). Trimming pared 5 bases from V and 3 bases from J, leaving 7 bases between. Written as DNA, the CDR3 is TGTGCCTGGGGCCATTACACTGAAGCTTTCTTT. This codes for CAWGHYTEAFF.

This chain joins TRBV28 and TRBJ1-2; no reliable D call. This CDR3 spans 12 amino acids. Germline CDR1 is MDHEN and CDR2 is SYDVKM. V was shortened by 1 base and J by 4 bases, with 4 bases between the two germline ends. This CDR3 is CASSLSVYGYTF. CDR3 DNA sequence: TGTGCCAGCAGTTTATCTGTCTATGGCTACACCTTC.

This CDR3 is CASSPTSGNTGELFF. Here the CDR3 DNA reads TGTGCCAGCAGCCCTACTAGCGGTAACACCGGGGAGCTGTTTTTT. This rearrangement joins TRBV7-7 to TRBJ2-2; TRBD2 aligns across 8 bases. Germline loops: CDR1 SSHAT, CDR2 FNYEAQ (reference sequence). Germline trimming cut 5 bases from V and 2 bases from J; bases unmatched to any gene: 4. The CDR3 spans 15 residues. The whole variable domain, filled in from reference TRBV7-7 and TRBJ2-2, reads GAGVSQSPRYKVTKRGQDVTLRCDPISSHATLYWYQQALGQGPEFLTYFNYEAQPDKSGLPSDRFSAERPEGSISTLTIQRTEQRDSAMYRCASSPTSGNTGELFFGEGSRLTVL.

This rearrangement joins TRBV18 to TRBJ1-2; D remains ambiguous. The CDR3 totals 13 residues. V was trimmed by 5 bases and J by 6 bases, leaving 13 bases between them. Germline CDR1 KGHSH, CDR2 LQKENI. CDR3 region: CASSEGSENGYTF. Written as DNA, the CDR3 is TGTGCCAGCTCAGAAGGGAGTGAGAATGGCTACACCTTC.

The sample holds one count of this clone. The chain combines TRBV7-9 with TRBJ2-1, with a weak D call TRBD2 (5 bases). Per germline, CDR1 SEHNR and CDR2 FQNEAQ (reference sequence). The CDR3 extends over 16 amino acids. Trimming shortened V by 3 bases and J by 8 bases, and 20 bases separated the two germline ends. The DNA of the CDR3 is TGTGCCAGCAGCTTCTGGAGGATGAGTGGTAATTATGAGCAGTTCTTC. This translates into CASSFWRMSGNYEQFF.

This chain links TRBV13 with TRBJ2-7; tentatively, D is TRBD1 (6 bases). There are 15 residues in the CDR3. Trimming took off 5 bases at V and 5 bases at J, with 19 bases between the two ends. Germline V gene lookup returns CDR1 PRHDT and CDR2 FYEKMQ (reference sequence). Written as DNA, the CDR3 is TGTGCCAGCAGCGATCGGGACAACCCGGTCAACGAGCAGTACTTC. It is translated as CASSDRDNPVNEQYF. Variable domain in full (rest from reference TRBV13 and TRBJ2-7): AAGVIQSPRHLIKEKRETATLKCYPIPRHDTVYWYQQGPGQDPQFLISFYEKMQSDKGSIPDRFSAQQFSDYHSELNMSSLELGDSALYFCASSDRDNPVNEQYFGPGTRLTVT.

The rearrangement joins TRBV4-3 to TRBJ1-5; possible D gene TRBD1, 6 bases. V lost 0 bases, J lost 2 bases, and 11 bases lay in between. CDR3 length equals 16 residues. Germline V gene data show CDR1 as LGHNA and CDR2 as YSLEER. The CDR3 DNA reads TGCGCCAGCAGCCAAGATCGACAGGTCGGCAATCAGCCCCAGCATTTT. Translating it yields CASSQDRQVGNQPQHF.

This clone was seen a few times. This chain links TRBV6-5 with TRBJ1-2, with a weak D call TRBD1 (5 bases). Germline V gene data show CDR1 as MNHEY and CDR2 as SVGAGI. The length of the CDR3 is 14 residues. Deletions cut 6 bases from V and 5 bases from J, with 16 bases between. The CDR3 nucleotides are TGTGCCAGCAGCCAGGAGGGGAGGGGTTATGGCTACACCTTC. Its translation is CASSQEGRGYGYTF.

Points on this clone: One junction end does not reproduce the germline sequence, and a read error may be involved. The chain couples TRBV30 to TRBJ1-2; D is ambiguous. The CDR3 covers 14 residues. Germline V gives CDR1 GTSNPN, CDR2 SVGIG (reference sequence). Written as DNA, the CDR3 is TGTGCTTGGAGCTCCGGGAGAGCTAACTATGGCTACACCTTC. This encodes CAWSSGRANYGYTF.

This clone was seen a handful of times. The rearrangement joins TRBV4-3 to TRBJ2-1, with 12 nucleotides matching TRBD2. Germline V gives CDR1 LGHNA, CDR2 YSLEER. Trimming cost V 1 base and J 10 bases; bases outside gene matches: 5. This CDR3 comprises 15 residues. The CDR3 here is CASSQGLAGAQEQFF. CDR3 in DNA: TGCGCCAGCAGCCAAGGACTAGCGGGGGCTCAGGAGCAGTTCTTC.

The sample holds a few counts of this clone. This chain joins TRBV30 and TRBJ2-7; 8 nucleotides align to TRBD1. Trimming removed 5 bases from V and 5 bases from J; junction bases left unmatched: 2. There are 11 residues in the CDR3. Germline-derived CDR1 and CDR2 are GTSNPN and SVGIG (reference sequence). The CDR3 coding sequence is TGTGCCTGGGGGACAGGCCACGAGCAGTACTTC. This translates into CAWGTGHEQYF.

This chain links TRBV28 with TRBJ2-7, with 10 bases matching TRBD1. V was pared by 4 bases and J by 5 bases, with 5 bases of the junction left unmatched. CDR3 length equals 14 residues. Germline V gene sequence: CDR1 MDHEN, CDR2 SYDVKM. CDR3 amino acids: CASSSTTGGHEQYF. The CDR3 nucleotides read TGTGCCAGCAGTTCAACGACAGGGGGCCACGAGCAGTACTTC. Together with reference TRBV28 and TRBJ2-7, the CDR3 gives the full variable domain: DVKVTQSSRYLVKRTGEKVFLECVQDMDHENMFWYRQDPGLGLRLIYFSYDVKMKEKGDIPEGYSVSREKKERFSLILESASTNQTSMYLCASSSTTGGHEQYFGPGTRLTVT.

On this clone: This specimen includes other DNA sequences encoding the same CDR3. The chain is built from TRBV4-3 and TRBJ1-1, with TRBD1 as a possible D gene (6 bases). Germline V lookup: CDR1 LGHNA, CDR2 YSLEER. The germline V and J ends were trimmed by 0 bases and 0 bases, with 8 bases remaining between them. The CDR3 totals 15 residues. CDR3 sequence: CASSQDPGVNTEAFF. The CDR3 region has the DNA TGCGCCAGCAGCCAAGATCCAGGGGTGAACACTGAAGCTTTCTTT.

This clone appeared a single time. The chain carries TRBV1 and TRBJ1-3; the table's D call, TRBD1, was not checked against the DNA. TRBV1 is flagged as a pseudogene. This CDR3 contains 16 residues. DNA for the CDR3: TGCACCAGCAGCCTCCTTAGACAGAGCTCTGGAAACACCATATATTTT. Residues: CTSSLLRQSSGNTIYF.

J is TRBJ2-3 and V is TRBV6-1; TRBD2 aligns across 10 bases. This CDR3 is built from 15 residues. V trimming: 6 bases; J trimming: 3 bases; junction bases outside the gene matches: 6. Germline V gene lookup returns CDR1 MNHNS and CDR2 SASEGT. CDR3 region: CASSGTSVITDTQYF. The DNA of the CDR3 is TGTGCCAGCAGCGGGACTAGCGTTATAACAGATACGCAGTATTTT.

This clone appeared once. This chain links TRBV25-1 with TRBJ2-5; D ambiguous. Germline V gene lookup returns CDR1 MGHDK and CDR2 SYGVNS. The CDR3 extends over 14 amino acids. V lost 3 bases, J lost 7 bases, and 15 bases lay in between. The CDR3 DNA reads TGTGCCAGCAGTGAGGGCTCCGGAATTGGGACCCAGTACTTC. Its translation is CASSEGSGIGTQYF.

The V call is TRBV6-5, the J call TRBJ2-7; TRBD1 matches 7 bases. This CDR3 contains 14 residues. After removal of 2 bases from V and 3 bases from J, the junction contained 4 bases not matched to a gene. Germline CDR1 and CDR2: MNHEY and SVGAGI. The CDR3: CASSYGTAYYEQYF. The DNA of the CDR3 is TGTGCCAGCAGTTACGGGACAGCCTACTACGAGCAGTACTTC.

The chain couples TRBV13 to TRBJ2-5; TRBD2 might be the D (6 bases). Germline CDR1 reads PRHDT; CDR2 reads FYEKMQ (reference sequence). CDR3 length: 15 residues. Trimming cost V 3 bases and J 2 bases, with 13 bases left between them. CDR3 nucleotides: TGTGCCAGCAGCTTTGGGCTAGCGCCACAAGAGACCCAGTACTTC. This encodes CASSFGLAPQETQYF.